These T cell receptor beta chains were read from a single sample in a study of PD-1 blockade in mismatch repair-deficient tumors. The assay was immunoSEQ multiplex PCR, and TCRdb's table has in-frame clones only and misses some. This sample has about 130,000 clones, with roughly 90% found just once. Sequenced here: peripheral blood, sampled roughly 67 weeks after starting pembrolizumab. Receptors originate from an adult with mismatch repair-deficient cancer. CDR3s include the opening cysteine and the closing phenylalanine or tryptophan. The D gene is left open where the match is weak. Size is stated for part of the rows, as once, few or many counts, or as a class when the clone is expanded.

v_call: TRBV11-3; clone_size: NA; j_call: TRBJ2-1; d_call: NA; cdr3_nt: TGTGCCAGCAGCTTAGATATGAATGAGCAGTTCTTC; cdr3_aa: CASSLDMNEQFF
v_call: TRBV6-5; clone_size: NA; j_call: TRBJ1-1; d_call: TRBD1; cdr3_nt: TGTGCCAGCAGTTACTCGCCAGGGGGCTATGGCACTGAAGCTTTCTTT; cdr3_aa: CASSYSPGGYGTEAFF
v_call: TRBV11-2; clone_size: NA; j_call: TRBJ1-4; d_call: NA; cdr3_nt: TGTGCCAGCAGCTTAGATCACGGAGGTGAAAAACTGTTTTTT; cdr3_aa: CASSLDHGGEKLFF
v_call: TRBV7-3; clone_size: NA; j_call: TRBJ2-1; d_call: TRBD2; cdr3_nt: TGTGCCAGCAGCTTTAGCGGGAGGGCCTCCTACAATGAGCAGTTCTTC; cdr3_aa: CASSFSGRASYNEQFF
v_call: TRBV5-8; clone_size: NA; j_call: TRBJ2-1; d_call: NA; cdr3_nt: TGTGCCAGCAGCTTAGGCATTGGGCAGTTCTTC; cdr3_aa: CASSLGIGQFF
v_call: TRBV27; clone_size: NA; j_call: TRBJ2-7; d_call: NA; cdr3_nt: TGTGCCAGCAGCCCGGCAGGGGTCCACGAGCAGTACTTC; cdr3_aa: CASSPAGVHEQYF
v_call: TRBV2; clone_size: NA; j_call: TRBJ2-1; d_call: TRBD2; cdr3_nt: TGTGCCATCATCAATAGCGGGAGCTCCTACAATGAGCAGTTCTTC; cdr3_aa: CAIINSGSSYNEQFF
v_call: TRBV11-2; clone_size: NA; j_call: TRBJ2-3; d_call: NA; cdr3_nt: TGTGCCAGCAGCTTAGATTTAAGAGCAACGCAGTATTTT; cdr3_aa: CASSLDLRATQYF
v_call: TRBV11-2; clone_size: NA; j_call: TRBJ1-1; d_call: NA; cdr3_nt: TGTGCCAGCAGCTTGGAGGTCAGGAACACTGAAGCTTTCTTT; cdr3_aa: CASSLEVRNTEAFF
v_call: TRBV4-1; clone_size: NA; j_call: TRBJ2-3; d_call: TRBD2; cdr3_nt: TGCGCCAGCAGCCAAGATCAGGTCCAGCGGGAGGGCCCTAGAGATACGCAGTATTTT; cdr3_aa: CASSQDQVQREGPRDTQYF
v_call: TRBV19; clone_size: NA; j_call: TRBJ2-4; d_call: TRBD1; cdr3_nt: TGTGCCACCGACAGACCGGGACAGGTTTTGACGGCCAAAAACATTCAGTACTTC; cdr3_aa: CATDRPGQVLTAKNIQYF
v_call: TRBV7-6; clone_size: NA; j_call: TRBJ2-3; d_call: TRBD2; cdr3_nt: TGTGCCAGCAGCTTTAGCGGGAGTACCTCAGATACGCAGTATTTT; cdr3_aa: CASSFSGSTSDTQYF
v_call: TRBV11-2; clone_size: NA; j_call: TRBJ1-4; d_call: NA; cdr3_nt: TGTGCCAGCAGCCCAGGGACAACAACTAATGAAAAACTGTTTTTT; cdr3_aa: CASSPGTTTNEKLFF
v_call: TRBV30; clone_size: NA; j_call: TRBJ2-3; d_call: TRBD1; cdr3_nt: TGTGCCTGGAGTCCCGGACAGGGTACGCAGTATTTT; cdr3_aa: CAWSPGQGTQYF
v_call: TRBV25-1; clone_size: NA; j_call: TRBJ1-4; d_call: TRBD1; cdr3_nt: TGTGCCAGCAGTGATATTGGGACAGGGAATGAAAAACTGTTTTTT; cdr3_aa: CASSDIGTGNEKLFF
v_call: TRBV30; clone_size: NA; j_call: TRBJ2-1; d_call: NA; cdr3_nt: TGTGCCTGGAGTGTACGGGGCGATTACAATGAGCAGTTCTTC; cdr3_aa: CAWSVRGDYNEQFF
v_call: TRBV2; clone_size: NA; j_call: TRBJ1-3; d_call: TRBD1; cdr3_nt: TGTGCCAGCACCTACAGGGGGCGCGGAAACACCATATATTTT; cdr3_aa: CASTYRGRGNTIYF
v_call: TRBV10-2; clone_size: NA; j_call: TRBJ2-1; d_call: NA; cdr3_nt: TGCGCCAGCAGTGTGGGTAGGGGCAATGAGCAGTTCTTC; cdr3_aa: CASSVGRGNEQFF
v_call: TRBV30; clone_size: NA; j_call: TRBJ2-1; d_call: NA; cdr3_nt: TGTGCCTGGAGTCTCGGGGGAACTAGCAGGCACAATGAGCAGTTCTTC; cdr3_aa: CAWSLGGTSRHNEQFF
v_call: TRBV6-5; clone_size: NA; j_call: TRBJ2-3; d_call: NA; cdr3_nt: TGTGCCAGGGGAACCCAGAGCACAGATACGCAGTATTTT; cdr3_aa: CARGTQSTDTQYF
v_call: TRBV19; clone_size: NA; j_call: TRBJ2-7; d_call: TRBD1; cdr3_nt: TGTGCCAGTAGGGGACAGACCTACGAGCAGTACTTC; cdr3_aa: CASRGQTYEQYF
v_call: TRBV7-6; clone_size: NA; j_call: TRBJ2-3; d_call: TRBD2; cdr3_nt: TGTGCCAGCAGCCCCCGGGAACTAGCGCCACGGATGGATACGCAGTATTTT; cdr3_aa: CASSPRELAPRMDTQYF
v_call: TRBV15; clone_size: once; j_call: TRBJ2-7; d_call: NA; cdr3_nt: TGTGCCACCAGCAGGCGTAACATTGAAATGGGCCAGTACTTC; cdr3_aa: CATSRRNIEMGQYF
v_call: TRBV7-2; clone_size: once; j_call: TRBJ1-5; d_call: NA; cdr3_nt: TGTGCCAGCAGCTTAGGTATGAGCAATCAGCCCCAGCATTTT; cdr3_aa: CASSLGMSNQPQHF
v_call: TRBV11-3; clone_size: NA; j_call: TRBJ2-7; d_call: TRBD1; cdr3_nt: TGTGCCAGCAGCTTCCGGGACAGGGGATACGAGCAGTACTTC; cdr3_aa: CASSFRDRGYEQYF
v_call: TRBV7-9; clone_size: NA; j_call: TRBJ2-7; d_call: TRBD2; cdr3_nt: TGTGCCAGCAGCCCAGCAGGACTAGCGGGAACCTACGAGCAGTACTTC; cdr3_aa: CASSPAGLAGTYEQYF
v_call: TRBV6-6; clone_size: few; j_call: TRBJ1-3; d_call: NA; cdr3_nt: TGTGCCAGCACTGCCAGTAACTCTGGAAACACCATATATTTT; cdr3_aa: CASTASNSGNTIYF
v_call: TRBV28; clone_size: NA; j_call: TRBJ2-7; d_call: NA; cdr3_nt: TGTGCCAGCAGCCCCCACCTTACAGGCTACGAGCAGTACTTC; cdr3_aa: CASSPHLTGYEQYF
v_call: TRBV11-3; clone_size: NA; j_call: TRBJ2-1; d_call: TRBD2; cdr3_nt: TGTGCCAGCAGCACCGGACTAGCGGGTCGTAATGAGCAGTTCTTC; cdr3_aa: CASSTGLAGRNEQFF
v_call: TRBV28; clone_size: NA; j_call: TRBJ2-4; d_call: TRBD2; cdr3_nt: TGTGCCAGCAGTTTAGTGACTAGCGGAGCCAAAAACATTCAGTACTTC; cdr3_aa: CASSLVTSGAKNIQYF
v_call: TRBV27; clone_size: NA; j_call: TRBJ2-7; d_call: TRBD2; cdr3_nt: TGTGCCAGCAGGAAACGGGGGGATCCCACCTACGAGCAGTACTTC; cdr3_aa: CASRKRGDPTYEQYF
v_call: TRBV9; clone_size: NA; j_call: TRBJ1-5; d_call: NA; cdr3_nt: TGTGCCAGCAGCCCCACGGGGGCGGATCAGCCCCAGCATTTT; cdr3_aa: CASSPTGADQPQHF
v_call: TRBV28; clone_size: NA; j_call: TRBJ2-7; d_call: TRBD2; cdr3_nt: TGTGCCAGCAGGGGGACTAGCGGGAAGGTCGAGCAGTACTTC; cdr3_aa: CASRGTSGKVEQYF
v_call: TRBV15; clone_size: NA; j_call: TRBJ1-2; d_call: NA; cdr3_nt: TGTGCCACCAGCACCAGGACGGTTAGTTTTGGCTACACCTTC; cdr3_aa: CATSTRTVSFGYTF
v_call: TRBV5-6; clone_size: few; j_call: TRBJ2-7; d_call: NA; cdr3_nt: TGTGCCAGCAGCTTGGTATCTAACTACGAGCAGTACTTC; cdr3_aa: CASSLVSNYEQYF
v_call: TRBV30; clone_size: NA; j_call: TRBJ2-1; d_call: TRBD2; cdr3_nt: TGTGCCTGGAGTGCTGGTAGCGGGAGGGATGAGCAGTTCTTC; cdr3_aa: CAWSAGSGRDEQFF
v_call: TRBV27; clone_size: NA; j_call: TRBJ1-3; d_call: TRBD1; cdr3_nt: TGTGCCAGCAGTCGTACAGGGGCTGGAAACACCATATATTTT; cdr3_aa: CASSRTGAGNTIYF
v_call: TRBV5-6; clone_size: NA; j_call: TRBJ2-1; d_call: TRBD2; cdr3_nt: TGTGCCAGCAGCTCTGAAGTAGCGGGAGTCCCTTGGGTGGAGCAGTTCTTC; cdr3_aa: CASSSEVAGVPWVEQFF
v_call: TRBV7-2; clone_size: NA; j_call: TRBJ1-5; d_call: NA; cdr3_nt: TGTGCCAGCAGCGCCGAACAGGGCACTCAGCCCCAGCATTTT; cdr3_aa: CASSAEQGTQPQHF
v_call: TRBV11-2; clone_size: NA; j_call: TRBJ2-7; d_call: NA; cdr3_nt: TGTGCCAGCAGCTTCGTGGTAAAAGGACCGTTCTACGAGCAGTACTTC; cdr3_aa: CASSFVVKGPFYEQYF
v_call: TRBV7-3; clone_size: NA; j_call: TRBJ2-3; d_call: TRBD2; cdr3_nt: TGTGCCAGCAGCTTATCGACTAGCGGGATAGGTACGCAGTATTTT; cdr3_aa: CASSLSTSGIGTQYF
v_call: TRBV5-6; clone_size: NA; j_call: TRBJ1-1; d_call: NA; cdr3_nt: TGTGCCAGCAGCTCCGGGTGGAGGGACACTGAAGCTTTCTTT; cdr3_aa: CASSSGWRDTEAFF
v_call: TRBV30; clone_size: few; j_call: TRBJ2-7; d_call: NA; cdr3_nt: TGTGCCTGGAGTGTAGGCAACCCAGTCGAGCAGTACTTC; cdr3_aa: CAWSVGNPVEQYF
v_call: TRBV4-1; clone_size: NA; j_call: TRBJ1-1; d_call: NA; cdr3_nt: TGCGCCAGCAGCCAAGCAGGGAGTTTGGGCACTGAAGCTTTCTTT; cdr3_aa: CASSQAGSLGTEAFF
v_call: TRBV5-4; clone_size: NA; j_call: TRBJ1-1; d_call: NA; cdr3_nt: TGTGCCAGCAGGCCGGCCGGGGGCACTGAAGCTTTCTTT; cdr3_aa: CASRPAGGTEAFF
v_call: TRBV2; clone_size: NA; j_call: TRBJ2-1; d_call: NA; cdr3_nt: TGTGCCAGCAGTGAAGAGAGGCCTTCCTACAATGAGCAGTTCTTC; cdr3_aa: CASSEERPSYNEQFF
v_call: TRBV29-1; clone_size: NA; j_call: TRBJ2-3; d_call: TRBD2; cdr3_nt: TGCAGCGTCGGACTAGAAGCTAGCACAGATACGCAGTATTTT; cdr3_aa: CSVGLEASTDTQYF
v_call: TRBV19; clone_size: NA; j_call: TRBJ2-7; d_call: NA; cdr3_nt: TGTGCCAGTATCTTTTCCGGAGGGGGGGGACAGGAAGACTACGAGCAGTACTTC; cdr3_aa: CASIFSGGGGQEDYEQYF
v_call: TRBV27; clone_size: NA; j_call: TRBJ2-3; d_call: NA; cdr3_nt: TGTGCCAGCAGTTTTTTACCACTAGCCCGCACAGATACGCAGTATTTT; cdr3_aa: CASSFLPLARTDTQYF
v_call: TRBV11-3; clone_size: NA; j_call: TRBJ2-5; d_call: NA; cdr3_nt: TGTGCCAGCACCTTATGGGGCGAGGAACTACAAGAGACCCAGTACTTC; cdr3_aa: CASTLWGEELQETQYF
v_call: TRBV19; clone_size: few; j_call: TRBJ2-7; d_call: TRBD1; cdr3_nt: TGTGCCAGTTCCGGGACAGGGTTCTACGAGCAGTACTTC; cdr3_aa: CASSGTGFYEQYF
v_call: TRBV5-8; clone_size: NA; j_call: TRBJ2-7; d_call: TRBD2; cdr3_nt: TGTGCCAGCAGCTTGGGACTAGCGGGAGTAGGATCGGAGCAGTACTTC; cdr3_aa: CASSLGLAGVGSEQYF
v_call: TRBV19; clone_size: NA; j_call: TRBJ2-7; d_call: NA; cdr3_nt: TGTGCCAGTAGCTGGGCTAGCTCGTCCTACGAGCAGTACTTC; cdr3_aa: CASSWASSSYEQYF
v_call: TRBV18; clone_size: once; j_call: TRBJ1-5; d_call: NA; cdr3_nt: TGTGCCAGCTCACCGGGAGGGAGTCAGCCCCAGCATTTT; cdr3_aa: CASSPGGSQPQHF
v_call: TRBV7-3; clone_size: NA; j_call: TRBJ2-1; d_call: TRBD2; cdr3_nt: TGTGCCAGCAGCTTAACGGGCCGGCCTAGCGGGAGGGCCGGGAATGAGCAGTTCTTC; cdr3_aa: CASSLTGRPSGRAGNEQFF
v_call: TRBV5-1; clone_size: NA; j_call: TRBJ1-4; d_call: NA; cdr3_nt: TGCGCCAGCAGCCTCCGGGACTCTGTGAATGAAAAACTGTTTTTT; cdr3_aa: CASSLRDSVNEKLFF
v_call: TRBV2; clone_size: NA; j_call: TRBJ1-5; d_call: TRBD1; cdr3_nt: TGTGCCAGCAGTGAAGGTCCGACAGGGAGGAATCAGCCCCAGCATTTT; cdr3_aa: CASSEGPTGRNQPQHF
v_call: TRBV6-5; clone_size: NA; j_call: TRBJ2-1; d_call: NA; cdr3_nt: TGTGCCAGCAGCTATGGACGGATACAGTACAATGAGCAGTTCTTC; cdr3_aa: CASSYGRIQYNEQFF
v_call: TRBV4-1; clone_size: NA; j_call: TRBJ2-2; d_call: NA; cdr3_nt: TGCGCCAGCAGCCAAAAGTTGGACACCCCCACCCGGGAGCTGTTTTTT; cdr3_aa: CASSQKLDTPTRELFF